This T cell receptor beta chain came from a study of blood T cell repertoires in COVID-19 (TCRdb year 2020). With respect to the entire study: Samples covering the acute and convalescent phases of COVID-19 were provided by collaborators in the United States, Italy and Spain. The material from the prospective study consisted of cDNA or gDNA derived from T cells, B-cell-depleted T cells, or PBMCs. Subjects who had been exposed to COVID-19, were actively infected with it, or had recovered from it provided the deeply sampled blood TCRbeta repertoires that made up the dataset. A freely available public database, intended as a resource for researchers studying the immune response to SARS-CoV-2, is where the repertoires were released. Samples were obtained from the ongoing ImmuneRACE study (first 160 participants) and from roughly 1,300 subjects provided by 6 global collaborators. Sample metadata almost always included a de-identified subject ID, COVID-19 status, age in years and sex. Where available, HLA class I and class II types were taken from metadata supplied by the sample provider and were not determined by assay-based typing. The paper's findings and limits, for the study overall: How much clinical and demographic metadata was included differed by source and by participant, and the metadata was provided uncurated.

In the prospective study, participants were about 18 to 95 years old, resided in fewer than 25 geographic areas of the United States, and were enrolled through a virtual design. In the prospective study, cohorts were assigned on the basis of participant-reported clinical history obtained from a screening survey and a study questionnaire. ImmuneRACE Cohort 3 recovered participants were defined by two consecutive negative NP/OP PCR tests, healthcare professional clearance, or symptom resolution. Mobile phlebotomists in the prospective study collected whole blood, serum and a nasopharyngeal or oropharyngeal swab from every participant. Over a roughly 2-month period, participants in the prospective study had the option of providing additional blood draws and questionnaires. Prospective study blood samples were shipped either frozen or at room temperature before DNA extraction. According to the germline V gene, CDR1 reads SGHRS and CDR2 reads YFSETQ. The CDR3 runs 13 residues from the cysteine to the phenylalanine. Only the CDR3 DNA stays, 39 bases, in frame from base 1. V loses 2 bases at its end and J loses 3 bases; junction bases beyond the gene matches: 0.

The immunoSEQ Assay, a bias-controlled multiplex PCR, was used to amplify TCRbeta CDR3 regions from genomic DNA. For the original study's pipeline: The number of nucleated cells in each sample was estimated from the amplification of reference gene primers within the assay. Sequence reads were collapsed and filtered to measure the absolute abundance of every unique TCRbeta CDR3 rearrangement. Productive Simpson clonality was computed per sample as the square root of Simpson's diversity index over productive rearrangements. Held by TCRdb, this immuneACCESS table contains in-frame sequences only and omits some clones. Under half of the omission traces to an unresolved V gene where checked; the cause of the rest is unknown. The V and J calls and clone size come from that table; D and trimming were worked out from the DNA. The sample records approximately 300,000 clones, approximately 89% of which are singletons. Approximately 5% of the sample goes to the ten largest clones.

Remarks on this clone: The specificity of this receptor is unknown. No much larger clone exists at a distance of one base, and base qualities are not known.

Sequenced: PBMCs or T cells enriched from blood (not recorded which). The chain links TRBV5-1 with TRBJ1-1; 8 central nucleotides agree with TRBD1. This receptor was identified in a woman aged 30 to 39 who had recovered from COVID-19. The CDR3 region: CASSLQGDTEAFF. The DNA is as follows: TGCGCCAGCAGCTTACAGGGGGACACTGAAGCTTTCTTT.